Each of the 2 T cell receptor beta chains below was sequenced from the same sample in a study of cytomegalovirus exposure and HLA in healthy donors. A multiplex PCR was run with 60 Vbeta primers and 13 Jbeta primers. Measured with immunoSEQ multiplex PCR; TCRdb has only the in-frame clones, and not every one. The table shows under 200,000 clones, with about 79% occurring only once. The sequenced material came from PBMCs. The receptor source for this set is a man aged 45-65 years in good health and CMV-seropositive.

The rearrangement joins TRBV5-6 to TRBJ2-5, with 8 positions matching TRBD2. Germline V gene data show CDR1 as SGHDT and CDR2 as YYEEEE. V dropped 4 bases and J dropped 5; count of bases not matched to a gene: 16. The CDR3 extends over 17 amino acids. The CDR3 DNA follows: TGTGCCAGCAGCCTCCGAACTAGCGGCAGGAGGGGGGAGACCCAGTACTTC. Translating it yields CASSLRTSGRRGETQYF.

This clone was found once. The rearrangement links TRBV7-5 to TRBJ2-4; the table's D call TRBD2 went unverified against the DNA. TRBV7-5 represents a pseudogene. There are 17 residues in the CDR3. CDR3 DNA sequence: TGTGCCAAACGACTAGCGGGAGGAGTTGTCGCCAAAAACATTCAGTACTTC. Translated, it gives CAKRLAGGVVAKNIQYF.